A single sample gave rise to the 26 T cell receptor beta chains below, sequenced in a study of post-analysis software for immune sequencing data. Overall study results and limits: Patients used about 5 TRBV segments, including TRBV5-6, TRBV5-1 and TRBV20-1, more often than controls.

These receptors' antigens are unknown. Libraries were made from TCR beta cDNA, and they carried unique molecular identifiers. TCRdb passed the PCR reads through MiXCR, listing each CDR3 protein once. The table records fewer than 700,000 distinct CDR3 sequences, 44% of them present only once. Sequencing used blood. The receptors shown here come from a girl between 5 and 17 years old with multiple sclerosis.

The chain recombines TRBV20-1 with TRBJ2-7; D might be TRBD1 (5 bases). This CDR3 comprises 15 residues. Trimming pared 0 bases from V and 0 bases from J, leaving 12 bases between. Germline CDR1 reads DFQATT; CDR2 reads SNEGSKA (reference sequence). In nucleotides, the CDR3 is TGCAGTGCTAGAGATTTGGACAATTACTCCTACGAGCAGTACTTC. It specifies CSARDLDNYSYEQYF.

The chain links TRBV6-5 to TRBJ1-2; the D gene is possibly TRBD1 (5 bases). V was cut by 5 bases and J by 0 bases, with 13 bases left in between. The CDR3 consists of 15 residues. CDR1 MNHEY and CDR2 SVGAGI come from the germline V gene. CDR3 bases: TGTGCCAGCAGTACATGGGACTCAGCTAACTATGGCTACACCTTC. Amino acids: CASSTWDSANYGYTF.

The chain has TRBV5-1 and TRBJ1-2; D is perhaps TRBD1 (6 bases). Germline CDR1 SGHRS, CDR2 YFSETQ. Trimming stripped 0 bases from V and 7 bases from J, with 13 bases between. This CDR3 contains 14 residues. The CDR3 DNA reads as TGCGCCAGCAGCTTGGCAGGGGTAGAGAGTGGCTACACCTTC. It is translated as CASSLAGVESGYTF. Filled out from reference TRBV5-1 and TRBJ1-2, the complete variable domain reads KAGVTQTPRYLIKTRGQQVTLSCSPISGHRSVSWYQQTPGQGLQFLFEYFSETQRNKGNFPGRFSGRQFSNSRSEMNVSTLELGDSALYLCASSLAGVESGYTFGSGTRLTVV.

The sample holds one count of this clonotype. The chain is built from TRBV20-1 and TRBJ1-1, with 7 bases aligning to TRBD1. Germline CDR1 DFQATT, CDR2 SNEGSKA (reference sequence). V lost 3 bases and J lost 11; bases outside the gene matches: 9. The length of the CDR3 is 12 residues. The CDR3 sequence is CSARTGSQWAFF. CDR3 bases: TGCAGTGCTAGGACAGGGTCCCAGTGGGCTTTCTTT.

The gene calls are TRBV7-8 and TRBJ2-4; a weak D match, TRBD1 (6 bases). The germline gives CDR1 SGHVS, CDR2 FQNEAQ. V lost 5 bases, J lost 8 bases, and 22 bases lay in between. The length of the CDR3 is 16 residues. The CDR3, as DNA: TGTGCCAGCAGCCCACTCCAGGGGATCGGTCGAGACATTCAGTACTTC. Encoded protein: CASSPLQGIGRDIQYF.

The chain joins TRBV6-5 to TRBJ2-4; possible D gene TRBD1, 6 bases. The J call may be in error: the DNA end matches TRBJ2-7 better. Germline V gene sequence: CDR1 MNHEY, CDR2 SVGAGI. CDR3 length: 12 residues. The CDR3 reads CASSNRAYEQYF. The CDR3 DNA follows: TGTGCCAGCAGTAACAGGGCCTACGAGCAGTACTTC.

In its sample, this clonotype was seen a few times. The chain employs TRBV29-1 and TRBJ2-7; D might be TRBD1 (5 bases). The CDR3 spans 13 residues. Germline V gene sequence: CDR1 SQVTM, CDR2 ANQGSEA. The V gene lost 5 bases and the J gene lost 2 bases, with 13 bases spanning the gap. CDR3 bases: TGCAGCGTTTTTGAACAGGAGACCTACGAGCAGTACTTC. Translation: CSVFEQETYEQYF.

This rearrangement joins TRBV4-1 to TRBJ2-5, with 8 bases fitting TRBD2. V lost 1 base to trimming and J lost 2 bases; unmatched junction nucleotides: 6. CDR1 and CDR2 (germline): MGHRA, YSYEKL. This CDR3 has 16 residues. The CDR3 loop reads CASSQGTSTNQETQYF. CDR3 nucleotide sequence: TGCGCCAGCAGCCAAGGGACTAGCACCAATCAAGAGACCCAGTACTTC.

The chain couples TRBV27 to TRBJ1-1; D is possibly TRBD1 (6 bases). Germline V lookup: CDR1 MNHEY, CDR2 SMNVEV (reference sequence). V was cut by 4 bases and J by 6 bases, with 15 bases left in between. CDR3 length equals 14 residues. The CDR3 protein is CASSSRGTRAEAFF. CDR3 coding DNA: TGTGCCAGCAGTTCCCGAGGGACACGCGCTGAAGCTTTCTTT.

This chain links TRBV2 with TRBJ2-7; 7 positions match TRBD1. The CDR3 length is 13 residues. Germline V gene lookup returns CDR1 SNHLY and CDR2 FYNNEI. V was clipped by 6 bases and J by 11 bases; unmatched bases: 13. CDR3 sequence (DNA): TGTGCCAGCAGAGACAGGGCCTCACAATGGAAGTACTTC. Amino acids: CASRDRASQWKYF.

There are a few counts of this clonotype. CDR3 in DNA: TGTGCCAGCAGCTTGGGTCCAGGGAACAGAGATACGCAGTATTTT. Translation gives CASSLGPGNRDTQYF. The chain carries TRBV5-5 and TRBJ2-3; TRBD1 is a possible D gene (5 bases). V was cut by 0 bases and J by 5 bases, with 13 bases left in between. The CDR3 contains 15 residues. The germline V gene encodes CDR1 SGHKS and CDR2 YYEKEE (reference sequence).

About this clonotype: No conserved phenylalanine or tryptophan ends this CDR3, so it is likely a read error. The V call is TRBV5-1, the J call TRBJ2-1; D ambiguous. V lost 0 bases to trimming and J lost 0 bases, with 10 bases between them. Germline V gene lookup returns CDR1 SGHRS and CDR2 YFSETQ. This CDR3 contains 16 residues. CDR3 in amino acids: CASSLVPAPSYNEQFS. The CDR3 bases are TGCGCCAGCAGCTTGGTTCCCGCCCCCTCCTACAATGAGCAGTTCTCC.

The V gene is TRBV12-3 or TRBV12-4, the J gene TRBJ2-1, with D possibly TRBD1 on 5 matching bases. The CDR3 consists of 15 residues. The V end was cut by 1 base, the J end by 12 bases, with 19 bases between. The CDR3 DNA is TGTGCCAGCAGTTTAGTTCCCGACAGCGTAAGAGGGCAGTTCTTC. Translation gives CASSLVPDSVRGQFF.

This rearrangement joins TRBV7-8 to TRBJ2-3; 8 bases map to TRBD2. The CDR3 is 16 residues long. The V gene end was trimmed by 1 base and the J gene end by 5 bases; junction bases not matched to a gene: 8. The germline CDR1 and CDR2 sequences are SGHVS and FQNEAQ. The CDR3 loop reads CASSLEKRESIDTQYF. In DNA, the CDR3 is TGTGCCAGCAGCTTAGAGAAGCGGGAGAGTATAGATACGCAGTATTTT.

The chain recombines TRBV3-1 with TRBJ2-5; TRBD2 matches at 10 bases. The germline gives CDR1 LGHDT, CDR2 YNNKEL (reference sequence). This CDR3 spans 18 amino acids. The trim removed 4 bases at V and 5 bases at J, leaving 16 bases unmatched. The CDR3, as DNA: TGTGCCAGCAGCCTATCGAGGGCCACTAGCGGGAAAGCGGAGACCCAGTACTTC. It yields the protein CASSLSRATSGKAETQYF.

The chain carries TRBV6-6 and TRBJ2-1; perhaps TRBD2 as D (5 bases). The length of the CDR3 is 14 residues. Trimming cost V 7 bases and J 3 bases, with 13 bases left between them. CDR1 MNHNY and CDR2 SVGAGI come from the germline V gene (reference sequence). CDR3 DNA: TGTGCCAGCACCTCCGGGATTTTCTACAATGAGCAGTTCTTC. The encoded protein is CASTSGIFYNEQFF.

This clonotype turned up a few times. The CDR3 loop is CASSQTGNTGELFF. The CDR3 DNA follows: TGCGCCAGCAGCCAGACGGGGAACACCGGGGAGCTGTTTTTT. This chain links TRBV4-1 with TRBJ2-2; D is undetermined. Germline values: CDR1 MGHRA, CDR2 YSYEKL. V gave up 3 bases and J gave up 1 base, with 6 bases separating them. The CDR3 runs 14 residues.

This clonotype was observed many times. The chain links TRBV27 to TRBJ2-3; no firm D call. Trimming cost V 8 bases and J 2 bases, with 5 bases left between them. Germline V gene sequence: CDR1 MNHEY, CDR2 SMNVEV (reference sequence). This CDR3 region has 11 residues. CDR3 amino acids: CASPYTDTQYF. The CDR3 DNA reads TGTGCCAGCCCCTACACAGATACGCAGTATTTT.

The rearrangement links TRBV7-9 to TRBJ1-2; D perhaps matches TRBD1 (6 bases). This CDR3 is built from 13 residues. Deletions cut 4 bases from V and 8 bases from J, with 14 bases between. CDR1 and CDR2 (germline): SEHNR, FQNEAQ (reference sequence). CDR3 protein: CASSYGRQGGYTF. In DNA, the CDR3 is TGTGCCAGCAGCTACGGTCGGCAGGGGGGCTACACCTTC.

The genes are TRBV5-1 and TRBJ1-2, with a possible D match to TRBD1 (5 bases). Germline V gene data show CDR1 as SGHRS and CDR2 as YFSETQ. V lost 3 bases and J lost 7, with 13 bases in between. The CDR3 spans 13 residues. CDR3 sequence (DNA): TGCGCCAGCAGCTCGGGGGTCGATCGTGGCTACACCTTC. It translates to CASSSGVDRGYTF.

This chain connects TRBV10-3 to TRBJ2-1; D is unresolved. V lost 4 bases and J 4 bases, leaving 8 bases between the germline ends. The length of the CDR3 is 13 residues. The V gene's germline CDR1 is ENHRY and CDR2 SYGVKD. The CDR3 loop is CAISAGQYNEQFF. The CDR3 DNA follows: TGTGCCATCAGTGCCGGGCAGTACAATGAGCAGTTCTTC.

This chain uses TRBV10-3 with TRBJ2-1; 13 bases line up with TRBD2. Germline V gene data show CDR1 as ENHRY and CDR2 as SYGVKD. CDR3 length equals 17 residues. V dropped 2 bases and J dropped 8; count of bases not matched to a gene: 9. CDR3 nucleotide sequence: TGTGCCATCAGTGAGACCGGACTAGCGGGAGCACGTGATGAGCAGTTCTTC. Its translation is CAISETGLAGARDEQFF.

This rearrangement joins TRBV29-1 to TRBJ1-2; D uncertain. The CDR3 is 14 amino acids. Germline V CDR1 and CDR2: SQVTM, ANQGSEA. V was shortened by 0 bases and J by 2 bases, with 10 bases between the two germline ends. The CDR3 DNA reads TGCAGCGTTGAAGAACCCCCGCGGAACTATGGCTACACCTTC. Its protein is CSVEEPPRNYGYTF.

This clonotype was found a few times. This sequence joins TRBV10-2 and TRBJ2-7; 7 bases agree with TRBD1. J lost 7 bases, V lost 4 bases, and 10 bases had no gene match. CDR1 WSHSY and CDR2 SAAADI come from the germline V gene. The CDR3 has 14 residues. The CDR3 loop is CASSGQGYLVEQYF. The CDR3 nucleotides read TGCGCCAGCAGTGGACAGGGCTACCTGGTTGAGCAGTACTTC.

The CDR3 nucleotides are TGTGCCAGCAGCCGAAACGATGCTCAGCTGGAGGGAAGGCAGTATTTT. It yields the protein CASSRNDAQLEGRQYF. The chain joins TRBV4-2 to TRBJ2-3; possibly TRBD2 for D (6 bases). Germline V gene lookup returns CDR1 LGHNA and CDR2 YNFKEQ. CDR3 length equals 16 residues. V gave up 4 bases and J gave up 11 bases, with 25 bases separating them.

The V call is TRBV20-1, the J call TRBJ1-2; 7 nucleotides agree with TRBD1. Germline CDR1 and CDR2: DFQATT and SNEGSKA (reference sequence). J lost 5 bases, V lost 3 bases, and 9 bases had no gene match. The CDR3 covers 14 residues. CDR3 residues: CSASPTGQTYGYTF. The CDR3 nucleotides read TGCAGTGCTAGTCCCACGGGACAGACTTATGGCTACACCTTC.